This TCR beta chain originates from a study of control samples from healthy donors and cancer patients. V was trimmed by 4 bases and J by 4 bases, leaving 10 bases between them. The length of the CDR3 is 14 residues. Germline CDR1 reads KGHDR; CDR2 reads SFDVKD. The repertoire was sequenced with immunoSEQ multiplex PCR; TCRdb's copy has only in-frame clones and lacks some. The sample yields about 180,000 clones, roughly 89% seen once. The chain carries TRBV24-1 and TRBJ2-1; weak D call: TRBD2 (6 bases). The clonotype was recovered from a woman aged 50 to 60 in good health. The sample consisted of blood. The chain's CDR3 is CATSDSGLYNEQFF. Written as DNA, the CDR3 is TGTGCCACCAGTGACTCGGGACTTTACAATGAGCAGTTCTTC.